A single sample is the source of the 10 T cell receptor beta chains below, sequenced in a study of neurological immune-mediated disorders. TCRdb recomputed calls from the 5' RACE reads with MiXCR, one row per CDR3 protein. The profile covers 18,000 or so distinct CDR3 sequences, with around 11% appearing a single time and over 25% taken by the ten largest. Sequencing input: CD8+ T cells from blood. Receptor source: a woman aged 45-65 years in good health.

This clonotype was detected ten times or more. The chain couples TRBV21-1 to TRBJ2-7; the DNA was not used to check the table's D call, TRBD1. TRBV21-1 is classified as a pseudogene. This CDR3 spans 15 amino acids. In nucleotides, the CDR3 is TGTGCCAGCAGCAGCCGGGCCAGAATACCCTACGAGCAGTACTTC. As protein: CASSSRARIPYEQYF.

This clonotype was detected ten times or more. V and J are TRBV24-1 and TRBJ2-1; no definite D call. In germline, CDR1 is KGHDR, CDR2 SFDVKD. The germline V and J ends were trimmed by 3 bases and 6 bases, with 11 bases remaining between them. The CDR3 covers 14 residues. CDR3 amino acids: CATSDTSFRNEQFF. In DNA form, the CDR3 reads TGTGCCACCAGTGATACTTCCTTTCGCAATGAGCAGTTCTTC.

The chain combines TRBV30 with TRBJ1-4; 7 bases align to TRBD1. Trimming removed 5 bases from V and 3 bases from J; junction bases left unmatched: 0. The CDR3 consists of 12 residues. The germline CDR1 and CDR2 sequences are GTSNPN and SVGIG (reference sequence). The CDR3 loop reads CAWGTANEKLFF. The CDR3 region has the DNA TGTGCCTGGGGGACAGCTAATGAAAAACTGTTTTTT. Full variable domain (outside the CDR3, taken from reference TRBV30 and TRBJ1-4): SQTIHQWPATLVQPVGSPLSLECTVEGTSNPNLYWYRQAAGRGLQLLFYSVGIGQISSEVPQNLSASRPQDRQFILSSKKLLLSDSGFYLCAWGTANEKLFFGSGTQLSVL.

This clonotype was found many times. The chain couples TRBV12-2 to TRBJ2-2; the D call TRBD1 from the table was never checked on the DNA. TRBV12-2 is listed as a pseudogene. The CDR3 is 17 residues long. In nucleotides, the CDR3 is TGTGCAAGTCGCTTACCATTTGGGACAGTCAACACCGGGGAGCTGTTTTTT. This codes for CASRLPFGTVNTGELFF.

This clonotype has ten or more counts. The chain recombines TRBV20-1 with TRBJ1-5; D not resolved. CDR1 is DFQATT, CDR2 SNEGSKA, per germline (reference sequence). The CDR3 spans 15 residues. With 2 bases removed from V and 10 bases from J, the gap between germline ends came to 21 bases. This chain's CDR3 is CSARSGEGDPRPQHF. CDR3 nucleotides: TGCAGTGCTAGATCGGGAGAGGGAGATCCCCGCCCCCAGCATTTT.

This clonotype was seen at least ten times. The CDR3 DNA reads as TGTGCCAGCAGCCCGCAGACAGGGGGCCGTCGTACCGGGGAGCTGTTTTTT. This encodes CASSPQTGGRRTGELFF. This chain joins TRBV7-3 and TRBJ2-2; 10 bases agree with TRBD1. The V gene end was trimmed by 5 bases and the J gene end by 5 bases; junction bases not matched to a gene: 11. This CDR3 region has 17 residues. Germline CDR1 reads SGHTA; CDR2 reads FQGTGA.

With respect to this clonotype: This sequence may be a read error, since a much larger clone differs from it by one base. The chain employs TRBV19 and TRBJ2-7; no reliable D call. Trimming took off 5 bases at V and 0 bases at J, with 11 bases between the two ends. Germline CDR1 reads LNHDA; CDR2 reads SQIVND (reference sequence). The CDR3 extends over 14 amino acids. The CDR3 reads CASSESAGSYEQYF. The CDR3 DNA sequence: TGTGCCAGTAGTGAATCGGCAGGCTCCTACGAGCAGTACTTC. Combining the CDR3 with reference TRBV19 and TRBJ2-7 gives the whole variable domain DGGITQSPKYLFRKEGQNVTLSCEQNLNHDAMYWYRQDPGQGLRLIYYSQIVNDFQKGDIAEGYSVSREKKESFPLTVTSAQKNPTAFYLCASSESAGSYEQYFGPGTRLTVT.

This clonotype was observed at least ten times. The rearrangement uses TRBV11-3 and TRBJ2-2, with 8 bases that match TRBD2. The CDR3 extends over 16 amino acids. Per the germline V gene, CDR1 is SGHNT and CDR2 is YENEEA. V was pared by 7 bases and J by 4 bases, with 11 bases of the junction left unmatched. CDR3 sequence (DNA): TGTGCCAGCACCCCGGGGGGGCAGGGCCCCACCGGGGAGCTGTTTTTT. Protein product: CASTPGGQGPTGELFF.

This clonotype has ten or more counts. The chain employs TRBV7-9 and TRBJ2-1; 10 positions match TRBD1. The CDR3 is 15 residues long. The V and J ends lost 2 bases and 5 bases, in that order; junction bases with no gene match: 3. The germline CDR1 and CDR2 sequences are SEHNR and FQNEAQ (reference sequence). CDR3 loop: CASSLSTGGHNEQFF. The CDR3 nucleotides read TGTGCCAGCAGCTTATCGACAGGGGGCCACAATGAGCAGTTCTTC.

There are many counts of this clonotype. The chain carries TRBV12-3 or TRBV12-4 and TRBJ2-1; D is possibly TRBD1 or TRBD2 (5 bases each). The germline V and J ends were trimmed by 9 bases and 10 bases, with 19 bases remaining between them. This CDR3 spans 13 amino acids. CDR3 protein: CASTPGPVMEQFF. The DNA of the CDR3 is TGTGCCAGTACCCCGGGACCCGTTATGGAGCAGTTCTTC.